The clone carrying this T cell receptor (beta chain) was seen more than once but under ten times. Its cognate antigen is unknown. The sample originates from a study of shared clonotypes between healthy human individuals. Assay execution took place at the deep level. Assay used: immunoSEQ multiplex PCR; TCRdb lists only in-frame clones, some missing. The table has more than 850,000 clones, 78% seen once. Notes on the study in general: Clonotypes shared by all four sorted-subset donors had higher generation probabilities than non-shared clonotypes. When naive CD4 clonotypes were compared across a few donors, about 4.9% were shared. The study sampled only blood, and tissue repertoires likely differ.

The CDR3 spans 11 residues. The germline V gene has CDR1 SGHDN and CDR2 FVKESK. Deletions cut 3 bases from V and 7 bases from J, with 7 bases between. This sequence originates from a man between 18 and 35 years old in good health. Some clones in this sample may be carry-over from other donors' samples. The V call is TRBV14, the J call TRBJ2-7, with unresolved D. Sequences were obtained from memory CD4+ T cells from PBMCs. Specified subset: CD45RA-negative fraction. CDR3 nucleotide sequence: TGTGCCAGCAGCCACGGCCTTGAGCAGTACTTC. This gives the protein CASSHGLEQYF.